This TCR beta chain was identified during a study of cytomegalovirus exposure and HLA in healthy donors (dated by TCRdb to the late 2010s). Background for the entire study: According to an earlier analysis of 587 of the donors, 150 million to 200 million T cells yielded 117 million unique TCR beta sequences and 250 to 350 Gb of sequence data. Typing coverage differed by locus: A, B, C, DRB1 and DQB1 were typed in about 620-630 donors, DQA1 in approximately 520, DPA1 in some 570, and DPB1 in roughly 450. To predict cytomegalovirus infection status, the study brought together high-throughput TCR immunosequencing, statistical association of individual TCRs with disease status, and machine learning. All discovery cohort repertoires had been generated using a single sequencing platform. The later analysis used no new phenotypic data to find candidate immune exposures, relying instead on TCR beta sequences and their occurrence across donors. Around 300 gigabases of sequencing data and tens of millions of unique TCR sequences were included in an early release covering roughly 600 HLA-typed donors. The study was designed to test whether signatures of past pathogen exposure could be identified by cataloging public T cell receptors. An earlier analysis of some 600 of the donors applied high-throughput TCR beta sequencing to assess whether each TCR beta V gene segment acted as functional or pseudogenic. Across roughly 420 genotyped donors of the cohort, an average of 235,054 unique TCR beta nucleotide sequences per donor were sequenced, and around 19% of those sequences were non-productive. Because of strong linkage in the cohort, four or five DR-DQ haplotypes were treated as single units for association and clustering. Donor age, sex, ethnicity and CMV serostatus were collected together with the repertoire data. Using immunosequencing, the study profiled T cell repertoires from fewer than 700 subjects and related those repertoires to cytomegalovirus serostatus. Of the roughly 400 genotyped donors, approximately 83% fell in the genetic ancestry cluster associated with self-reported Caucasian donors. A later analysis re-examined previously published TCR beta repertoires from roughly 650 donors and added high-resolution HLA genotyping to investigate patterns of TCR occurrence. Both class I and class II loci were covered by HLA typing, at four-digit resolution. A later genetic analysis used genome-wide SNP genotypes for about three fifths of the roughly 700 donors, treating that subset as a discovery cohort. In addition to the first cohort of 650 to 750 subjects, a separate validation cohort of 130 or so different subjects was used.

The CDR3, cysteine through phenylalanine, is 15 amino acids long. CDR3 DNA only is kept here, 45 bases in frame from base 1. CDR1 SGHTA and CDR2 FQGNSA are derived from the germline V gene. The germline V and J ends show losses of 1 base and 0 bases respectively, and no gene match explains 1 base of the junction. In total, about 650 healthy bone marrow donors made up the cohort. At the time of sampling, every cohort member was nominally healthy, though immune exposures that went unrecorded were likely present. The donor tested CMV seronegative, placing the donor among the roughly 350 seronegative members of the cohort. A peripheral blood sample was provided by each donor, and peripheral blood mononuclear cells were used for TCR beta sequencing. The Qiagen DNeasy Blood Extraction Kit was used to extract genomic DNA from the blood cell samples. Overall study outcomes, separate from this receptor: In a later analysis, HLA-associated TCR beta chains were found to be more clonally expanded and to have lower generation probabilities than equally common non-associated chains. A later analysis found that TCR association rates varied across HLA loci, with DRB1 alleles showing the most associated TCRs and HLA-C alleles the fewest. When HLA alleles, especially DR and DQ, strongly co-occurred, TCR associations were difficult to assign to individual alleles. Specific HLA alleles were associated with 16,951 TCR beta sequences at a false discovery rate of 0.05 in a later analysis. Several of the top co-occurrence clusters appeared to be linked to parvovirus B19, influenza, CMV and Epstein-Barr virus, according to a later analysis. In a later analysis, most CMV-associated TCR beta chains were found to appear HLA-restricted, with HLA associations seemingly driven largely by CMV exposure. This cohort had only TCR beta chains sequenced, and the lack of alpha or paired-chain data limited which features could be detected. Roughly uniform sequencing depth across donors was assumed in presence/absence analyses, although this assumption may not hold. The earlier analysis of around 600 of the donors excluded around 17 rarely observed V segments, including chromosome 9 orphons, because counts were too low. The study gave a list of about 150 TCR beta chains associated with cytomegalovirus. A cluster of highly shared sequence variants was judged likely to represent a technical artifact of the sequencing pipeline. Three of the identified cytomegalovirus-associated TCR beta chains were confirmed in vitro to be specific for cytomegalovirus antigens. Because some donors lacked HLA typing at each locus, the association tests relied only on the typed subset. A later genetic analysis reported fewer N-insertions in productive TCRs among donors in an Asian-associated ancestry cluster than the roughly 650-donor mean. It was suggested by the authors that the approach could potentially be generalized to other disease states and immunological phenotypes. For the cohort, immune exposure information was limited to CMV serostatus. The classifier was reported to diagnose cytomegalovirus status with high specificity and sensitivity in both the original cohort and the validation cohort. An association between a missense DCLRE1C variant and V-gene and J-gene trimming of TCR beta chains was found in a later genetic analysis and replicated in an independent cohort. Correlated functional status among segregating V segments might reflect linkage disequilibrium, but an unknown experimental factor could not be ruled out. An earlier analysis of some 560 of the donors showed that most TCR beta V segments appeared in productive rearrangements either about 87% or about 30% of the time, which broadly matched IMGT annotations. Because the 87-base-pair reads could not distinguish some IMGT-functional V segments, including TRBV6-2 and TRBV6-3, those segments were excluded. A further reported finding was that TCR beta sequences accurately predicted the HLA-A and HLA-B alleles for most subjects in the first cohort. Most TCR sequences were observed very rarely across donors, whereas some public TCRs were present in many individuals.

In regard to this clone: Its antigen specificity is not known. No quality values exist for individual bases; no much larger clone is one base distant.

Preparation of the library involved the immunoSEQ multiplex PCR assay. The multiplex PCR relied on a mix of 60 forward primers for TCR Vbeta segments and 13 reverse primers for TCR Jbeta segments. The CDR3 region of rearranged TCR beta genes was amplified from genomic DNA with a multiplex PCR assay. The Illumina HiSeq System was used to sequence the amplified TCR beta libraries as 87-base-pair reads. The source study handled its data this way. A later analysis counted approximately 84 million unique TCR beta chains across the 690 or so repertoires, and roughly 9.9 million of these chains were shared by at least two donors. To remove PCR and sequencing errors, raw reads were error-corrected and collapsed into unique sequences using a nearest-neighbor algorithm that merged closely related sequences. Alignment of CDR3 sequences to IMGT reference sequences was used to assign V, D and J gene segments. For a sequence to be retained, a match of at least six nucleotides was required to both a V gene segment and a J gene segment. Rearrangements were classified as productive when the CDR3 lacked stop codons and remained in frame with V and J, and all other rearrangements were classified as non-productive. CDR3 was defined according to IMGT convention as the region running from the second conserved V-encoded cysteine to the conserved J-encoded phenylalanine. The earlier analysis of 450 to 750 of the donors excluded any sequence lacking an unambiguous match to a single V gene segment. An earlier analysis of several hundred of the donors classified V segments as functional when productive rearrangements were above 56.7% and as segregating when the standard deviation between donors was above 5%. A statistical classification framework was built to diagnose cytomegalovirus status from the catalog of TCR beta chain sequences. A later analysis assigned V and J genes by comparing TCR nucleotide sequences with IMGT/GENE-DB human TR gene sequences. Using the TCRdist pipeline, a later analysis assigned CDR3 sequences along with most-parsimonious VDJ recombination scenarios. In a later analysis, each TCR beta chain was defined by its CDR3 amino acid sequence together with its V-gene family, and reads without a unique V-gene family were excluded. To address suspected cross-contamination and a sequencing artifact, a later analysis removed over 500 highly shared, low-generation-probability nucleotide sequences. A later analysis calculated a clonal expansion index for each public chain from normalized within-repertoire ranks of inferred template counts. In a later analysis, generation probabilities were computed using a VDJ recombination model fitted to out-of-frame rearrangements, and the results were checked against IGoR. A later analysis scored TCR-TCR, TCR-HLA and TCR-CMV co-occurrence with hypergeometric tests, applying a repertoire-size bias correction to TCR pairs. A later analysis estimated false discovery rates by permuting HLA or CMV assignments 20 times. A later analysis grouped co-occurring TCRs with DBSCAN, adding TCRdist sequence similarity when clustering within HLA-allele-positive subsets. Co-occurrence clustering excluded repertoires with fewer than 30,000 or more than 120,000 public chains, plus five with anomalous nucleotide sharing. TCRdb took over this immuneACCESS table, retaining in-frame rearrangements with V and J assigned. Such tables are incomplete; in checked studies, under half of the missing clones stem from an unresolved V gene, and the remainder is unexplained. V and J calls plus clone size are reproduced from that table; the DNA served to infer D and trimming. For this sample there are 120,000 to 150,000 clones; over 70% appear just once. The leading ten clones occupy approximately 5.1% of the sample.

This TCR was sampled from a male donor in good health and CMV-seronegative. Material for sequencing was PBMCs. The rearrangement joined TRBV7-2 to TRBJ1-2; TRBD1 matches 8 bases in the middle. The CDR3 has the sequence CASSLDRGSNYGYTF. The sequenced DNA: TGTGCCAGCAGCTTAGACAGGGGGTCTAACTATGGCTACACCTTC.